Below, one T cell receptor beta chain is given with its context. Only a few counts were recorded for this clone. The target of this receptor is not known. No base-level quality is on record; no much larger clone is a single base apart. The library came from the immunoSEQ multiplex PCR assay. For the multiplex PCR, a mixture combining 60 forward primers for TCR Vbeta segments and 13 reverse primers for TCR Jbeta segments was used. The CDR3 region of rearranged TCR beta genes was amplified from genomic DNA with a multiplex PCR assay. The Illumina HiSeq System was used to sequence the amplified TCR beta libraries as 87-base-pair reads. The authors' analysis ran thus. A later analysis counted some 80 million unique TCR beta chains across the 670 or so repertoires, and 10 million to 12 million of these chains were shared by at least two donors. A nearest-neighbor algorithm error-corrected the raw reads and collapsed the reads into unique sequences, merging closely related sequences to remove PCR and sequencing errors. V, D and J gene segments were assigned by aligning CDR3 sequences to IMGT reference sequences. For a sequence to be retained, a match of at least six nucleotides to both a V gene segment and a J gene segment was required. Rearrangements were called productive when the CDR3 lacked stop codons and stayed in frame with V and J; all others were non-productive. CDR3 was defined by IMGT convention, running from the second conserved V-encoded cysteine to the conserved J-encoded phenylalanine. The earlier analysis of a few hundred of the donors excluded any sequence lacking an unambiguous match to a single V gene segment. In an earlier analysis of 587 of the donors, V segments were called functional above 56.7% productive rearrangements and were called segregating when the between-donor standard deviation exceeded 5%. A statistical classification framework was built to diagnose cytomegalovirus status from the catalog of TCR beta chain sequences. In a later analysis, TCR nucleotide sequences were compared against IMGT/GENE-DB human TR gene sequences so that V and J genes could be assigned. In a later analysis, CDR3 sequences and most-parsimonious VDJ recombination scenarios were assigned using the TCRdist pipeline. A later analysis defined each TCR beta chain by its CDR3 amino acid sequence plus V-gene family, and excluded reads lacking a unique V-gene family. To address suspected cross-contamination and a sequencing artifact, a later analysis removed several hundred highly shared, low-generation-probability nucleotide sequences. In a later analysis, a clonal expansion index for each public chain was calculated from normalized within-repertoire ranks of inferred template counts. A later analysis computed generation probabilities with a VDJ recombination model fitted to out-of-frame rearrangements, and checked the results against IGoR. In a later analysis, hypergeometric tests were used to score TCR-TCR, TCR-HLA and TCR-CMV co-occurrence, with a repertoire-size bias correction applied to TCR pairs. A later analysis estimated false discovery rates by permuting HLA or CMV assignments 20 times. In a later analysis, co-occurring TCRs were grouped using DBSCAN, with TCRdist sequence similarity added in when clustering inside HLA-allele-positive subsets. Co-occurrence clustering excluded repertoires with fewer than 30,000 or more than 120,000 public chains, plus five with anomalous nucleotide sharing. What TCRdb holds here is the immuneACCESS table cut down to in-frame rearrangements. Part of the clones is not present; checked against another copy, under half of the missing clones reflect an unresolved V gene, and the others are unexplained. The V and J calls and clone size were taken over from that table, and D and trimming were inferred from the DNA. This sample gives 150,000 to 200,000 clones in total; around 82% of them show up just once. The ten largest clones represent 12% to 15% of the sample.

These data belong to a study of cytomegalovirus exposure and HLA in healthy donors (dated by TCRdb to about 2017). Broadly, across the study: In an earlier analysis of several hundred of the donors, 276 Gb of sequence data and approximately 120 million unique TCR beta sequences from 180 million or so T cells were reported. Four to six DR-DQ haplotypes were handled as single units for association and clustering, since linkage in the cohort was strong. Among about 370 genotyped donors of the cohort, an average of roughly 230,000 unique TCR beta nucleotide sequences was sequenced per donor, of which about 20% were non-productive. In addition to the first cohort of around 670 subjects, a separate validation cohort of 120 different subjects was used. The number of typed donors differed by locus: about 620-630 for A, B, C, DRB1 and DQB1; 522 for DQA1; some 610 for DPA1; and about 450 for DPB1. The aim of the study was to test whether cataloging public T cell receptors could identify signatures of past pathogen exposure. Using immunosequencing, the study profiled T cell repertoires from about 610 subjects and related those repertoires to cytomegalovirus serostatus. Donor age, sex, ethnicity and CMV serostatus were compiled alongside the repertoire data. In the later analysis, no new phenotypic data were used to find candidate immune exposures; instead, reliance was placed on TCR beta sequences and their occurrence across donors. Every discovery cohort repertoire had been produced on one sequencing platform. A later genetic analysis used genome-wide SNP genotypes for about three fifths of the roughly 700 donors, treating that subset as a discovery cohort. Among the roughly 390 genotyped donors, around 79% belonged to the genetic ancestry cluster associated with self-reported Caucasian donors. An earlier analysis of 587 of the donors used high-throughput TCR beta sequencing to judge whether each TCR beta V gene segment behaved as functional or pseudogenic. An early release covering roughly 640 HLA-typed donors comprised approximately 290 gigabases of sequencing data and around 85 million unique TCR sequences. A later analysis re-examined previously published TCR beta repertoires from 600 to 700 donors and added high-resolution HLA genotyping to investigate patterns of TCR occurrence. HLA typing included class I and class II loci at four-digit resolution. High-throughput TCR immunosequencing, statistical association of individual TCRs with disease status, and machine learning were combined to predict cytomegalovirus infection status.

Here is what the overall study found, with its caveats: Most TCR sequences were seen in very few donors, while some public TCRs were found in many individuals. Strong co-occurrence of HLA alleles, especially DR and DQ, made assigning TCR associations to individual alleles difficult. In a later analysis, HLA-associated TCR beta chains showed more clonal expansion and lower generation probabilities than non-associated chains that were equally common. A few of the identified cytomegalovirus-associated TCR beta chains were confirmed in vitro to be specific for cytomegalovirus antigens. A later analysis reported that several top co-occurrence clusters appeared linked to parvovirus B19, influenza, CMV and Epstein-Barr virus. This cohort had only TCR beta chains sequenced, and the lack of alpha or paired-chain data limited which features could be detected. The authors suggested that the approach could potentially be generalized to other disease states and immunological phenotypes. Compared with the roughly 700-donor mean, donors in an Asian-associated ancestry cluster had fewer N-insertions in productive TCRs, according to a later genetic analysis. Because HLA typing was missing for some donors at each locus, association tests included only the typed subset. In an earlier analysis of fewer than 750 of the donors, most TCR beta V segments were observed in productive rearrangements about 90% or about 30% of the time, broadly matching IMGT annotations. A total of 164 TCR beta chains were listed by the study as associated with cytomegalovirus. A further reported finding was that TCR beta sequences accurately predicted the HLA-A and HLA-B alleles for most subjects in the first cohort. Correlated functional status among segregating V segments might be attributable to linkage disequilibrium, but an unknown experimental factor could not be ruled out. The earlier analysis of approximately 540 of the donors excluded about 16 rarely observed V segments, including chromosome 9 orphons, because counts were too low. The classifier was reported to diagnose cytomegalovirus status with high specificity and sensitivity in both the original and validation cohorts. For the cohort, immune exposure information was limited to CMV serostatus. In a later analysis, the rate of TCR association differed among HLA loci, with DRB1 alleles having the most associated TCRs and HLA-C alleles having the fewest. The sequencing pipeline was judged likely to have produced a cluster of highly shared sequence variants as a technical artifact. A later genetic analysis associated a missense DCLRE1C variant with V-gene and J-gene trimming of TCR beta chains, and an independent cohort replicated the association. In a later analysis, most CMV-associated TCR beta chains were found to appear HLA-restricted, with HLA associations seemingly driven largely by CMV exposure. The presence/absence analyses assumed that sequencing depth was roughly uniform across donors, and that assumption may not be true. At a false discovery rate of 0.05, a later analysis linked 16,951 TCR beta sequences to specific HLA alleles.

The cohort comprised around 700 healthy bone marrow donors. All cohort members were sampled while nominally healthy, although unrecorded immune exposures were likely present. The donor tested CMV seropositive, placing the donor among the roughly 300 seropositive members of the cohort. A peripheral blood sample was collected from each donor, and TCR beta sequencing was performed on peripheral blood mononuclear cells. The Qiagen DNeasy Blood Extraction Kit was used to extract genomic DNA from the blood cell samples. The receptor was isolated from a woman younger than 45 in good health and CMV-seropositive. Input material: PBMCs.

Here the CDR3 is given as CASSLLEARTVHSNQPQHF. The nucleotide sequence is TGTGCCAGCAGTTTATTGGAAGCAAGGACAGTTCATAGCAATCAGCCCCAGCATTTT. The sequence is built from TRBV28 and TRBJ1-5; D gene: possibly TRBD1, on 6 matching bases. V is clipped by 1 base and J by 0 bases, and the sequence between their germline boundaries is 19 bases long. The CDR3 holds 19 amino acids from the cysteine to the phenylalanine. The retained sequence is limited to the CDR3, 57 bases, with the frame set at the first base. CDR1 and CDR2, looked up from the germline V gene, are MDHEN and SYDVKM.